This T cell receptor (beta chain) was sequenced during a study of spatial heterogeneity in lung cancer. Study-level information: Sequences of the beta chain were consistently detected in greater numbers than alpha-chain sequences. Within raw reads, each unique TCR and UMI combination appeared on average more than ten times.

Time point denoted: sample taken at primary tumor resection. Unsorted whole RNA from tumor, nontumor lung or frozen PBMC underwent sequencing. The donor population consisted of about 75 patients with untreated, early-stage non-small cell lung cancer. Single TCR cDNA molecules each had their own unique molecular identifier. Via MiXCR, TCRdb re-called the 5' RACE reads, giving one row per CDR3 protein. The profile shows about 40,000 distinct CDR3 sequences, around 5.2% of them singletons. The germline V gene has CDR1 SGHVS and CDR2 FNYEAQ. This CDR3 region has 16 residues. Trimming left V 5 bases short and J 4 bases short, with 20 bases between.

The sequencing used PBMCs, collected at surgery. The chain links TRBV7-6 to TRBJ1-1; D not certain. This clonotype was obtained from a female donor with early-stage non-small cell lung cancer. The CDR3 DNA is TGTGCCAGCAGCGCACACAAGATGGGTAGTGGCACTGAAGCTTTCTTT. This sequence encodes CASSAHKMGSGTEAFF. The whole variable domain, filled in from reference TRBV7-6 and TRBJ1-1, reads GAGVSQSPRYKVTKRGQDVALRCDPISGHVSLYWYRQALGQGPEFLTYFNYEAQQDKSGLPNDRFSAERPEGSISTLTIQRTEQRDSAMYRCASSAHKMGSGTEAFFGQGTRLTVV.